This TCR beta chain was observed in a study of blood T cell repertoires in COVID-19 (dated by TCRdb to 2018 to 2020). About the investigation overall: The collaborator samples originated in the United States, Italy and Spain and spanned the acute and convalescent phases of COVID-19. The prospective study material was composed of cDNA or gDNA derived from T cells, B-cell-depleted T cells, or PBMCs. Deeply sampled blood TCRbeta repertoires from subjects exposed to, actively infected with, or recovered from COVID-19 were included in the dataset. Samples were obtained from the ongoing ImmuneRACE study (first 160 participants) and from 1,254 subjects provided by 6 global collaborators. Where HLA class I and class II types were available, the types were taken from metadata supplied by the sample provider, not from assay-based typing. The repertoires were made available in a free public database intended to serve as a resource for research on the immune response to SARS-CoV-2. The sample metadata nearly always contained a de-identified subject ID, COVID-19 status, age in years and sex.

Worth noting for this clone: Its recognized antigen is unknown. There are no base qualities to consult, and no much larger clone falls within one base.

The immunoSEQ Assay, a bias-controlled multiplex PCR, was used to amplify TCRbeta CDR3 regions from genomic DNA. From the authors' description of their analysis: The number of nucleated cells in each sample was estimated from the amplification of reference gene primers within the assay. Sequence reads were collapsed and filtered to measure the absolute abundance of every unique TCRbeta CDR3 rearrangement. For each sample, productive Simpson clonality was calculated as the square root of Simpson's diversity index across productive rearrangements. The clones in this table, taken by TCRdb from immuneACCESS, are in-frame only. Not every clone is retained; where verified, under half of the shortfall comes from an unresolved V gene, and the cause of the rest is unknown. V, J and clone size are those of that table, while D and trimming were read from the DNA. The sample profile shows about 130,000 clones; about four fifths of them were found once. The ten largest clonotypes hold approximately 12% of the sample.

A second Seattle source provided samples from volunteer blood donors who had recovered from COVID-19. Collaborating institutions collected whole blood in K2EDTA tubes following their own protocols. For TCRbeta analysis, collaborator samples were shipped as frozen whole blood, as isolated PBMCs, or as DNA extracted from either sample type. Study-wide findings and limitations: The quantity of clinical and demographic metadata differed by source and by participant and was supplied without curation.

This receptor was identified in a woman in her twenties or thirties who had recovered from COVID-19. The sample consisted of peripheral blood.

The nucleotide sequence is TGTGCCAGCAGTTTATATTACGGTGAAAAACTGTTTTTT. Translation gives CASSLYYGEKLFF. The chain was built from TRBV27 and TRBJ1-4; there is no confident call for the D gene. Based on the germline V gene (reference sequence), the CDR1 and CDR2 sequences are MNHEY and SMNVEV. The trim is 1 base for V and 7 bases for J, with a gap of 7 bases between the germline ends. Spanning cysteine to phenylalanine, the CDR3 consists of 13 amino acids. The retained sequence is limited to the CDR3, 39 bases, with the frame set at the first base. This CDR3, with the reference TRBV27 and TRBJ1-4 proteins standing in past its ends, gives the full variable domain EAQVTQNPRYLITVTGKKLTVTCSQNMNHEYMSWYRQDPGLGLRQIYYSMNVEVTDKGDVPEGYKVSRKEKRNFPLILESPSPNQTSLYFCASSLYYGEKLFFGSGTQLSVL.